Listed below are T cell receptor beta chains from one sample, sequenced in a study. TCRdb reprocessed the 5' RACE reads with MiXCR, giving one entry per CDR3 protein. The table shows about 41,000 distinct CDR3 sequences, with about 29% occurring only once. Material: memory CD4+ T cells sorted from a lymph node. The receptors here all came from a female donor with breast cancer. Each CDR3 is given with its conserved first and last residue. A D gene is named only where the DNA matches it firmly. The listing skips clone size in some rows; elsewhere it reads once, few, many or a size class.

J,V,D,size,DNA,CDR3
TRBJ2-1,TRBV6-6,.,few,TGTGCCAGCAGACCAGAACAGGGACGGAATGAGCAGTTCTTC,CASRPEQGRNEQFF
TRBJ2-7,TRBV20-1,TRBD1,many,TGCAGTGCTAGGATGAGGGGACAGTTTAGCTCCTACGAGCAGTACTTC,CSARMRGQFSSYEQYF
TRBJ2-7,TRBV4-1,TRBD1,.,TGCGCCAGCAGCCAGTTCGGGGACAGGGCCTACGAGCAGTACTTC,CASSQFGDRAYEQYF
TRBJ2-5,TRBV5-1,.,.,TGCGCCAGCAGCCCTCCAGGTCTTGGGGGACAAGAGACCCAGTACTTC,CASSPPGLGGQETQYF
TRBJ2-2,TRBV27,.,.,TGTGCCACAACCCTGACGGATCCGAACACCGGGGAGCTGTTTTTT,CATTLTDPNTGELFF
TRBJ2-2,TRBV5-5,TRBD1,once,TGTGCCAGCAGGACAGGGCACACCGGGGAGCTGTTTTTT,CASRTGHTGELFF
TRBJ2-3,TRBV5-4,.,many,TGTGCCAGCAGCTTGGCGTCCATTGGGGATACGCAGTATTTT,CASSLASIGDTQYF
TRBJ1-5,TRBV15,.,few,TGTGCCACCAGCAGATGGACAAGGAGCAATCAGCCCCAGCATTTT,CATSRWTRSNQPQHF
TRBJ2-1,TRBV5-1,.,.,TGCGCCAGCAAACTAGATACCTACAATGAGCAGTTCTTC,CASKLDTYNEQFF
TRBJ1-6,TRBV2,.,.,TGTGCCAGCAGTGAATTGGGTTCCTATAATTCACCCCTCCACTTT,CASSELGSYNSPLHF
TRBJ2-7,TRBV5-1,.,.,TGCGCCAGCAGCTTGGGAAGGGCTCCCGAGCAGTACTTC,CASSLGRAPEQYF
TRBJ2-5,TRBV5-1,.,few,TGCGCCAGCACCGGGAGCGGAGAGACCCAGTACTTC,CASTGSGETQYF
TRBJ2-1,TRBV29-1,.,.,TGCAGCGTGGAGGGTAAGACAGGTGCAATCAATGAGCAGTTCTTC,CSVEGKTGAINEQFF
TRBJ2-7,TRBV7-9,TRBD1,.,TGTGCCAGCAGCTCGATGACAGGGAACGAGCAGTACTTC,CASSSMTGNEQYF
TRBJ2-7,TRBV9,TRBD1,.,TGTGCCAGCAGCACAGGGGGAAGCTCCTACGAGCAGTACTTC,CASSTGGSSYEQYF
TRBJ2-2,TRBV15,.,few,TGTGCCACCAGGACCACTAGTTACACCGGGGAGCTGTTTTTT,CATRTTSYTGELFF
TRBJ2-1,TRBV5-1,.,medium-sized,TGCGCCAGCAGCTTCCGGGGAAGCTCCTACAATGAGCAGTTCTTC,CASSFRGSSYNEQFF
TRBJ2-7,TRBV7-9,.,few,TGTGCCAGCAGCTTAGGGGGCCGGGACATACAGTACTTC,CASSLGGRDIQYF
TRBJ2-7,TRBV9,TRBD2,many,TGTGCCAGCAGCGCAACTAGCGGATTCTCCTACGAGCAGTACTTC,CASSATSGFSYEQYF
TRBJ2-3,TRBV5-1,.,.,TGCGCCAGCAGCTTACCGGGACAAAACACAGATACGCAGTATTTT,CASSLPGQNTDTQYF
TRBJ2-2,TRBV7-7,.,few,TGTGCTAGCAGCTTAGGGCGGATGGGGACCGGGGAGCTGTTTTTT,CASSLGRMGTGELFF
TRBJ2-3,TRBV6-2/TRBV6-3,.,.,TGTGCCAGCAGTCCCAGACCCCCGCCAGATACGCAGTATTTT,CASSPRPPPDTQYF
TRBJ1-4,TRBV7-9,.,.,TGTGCCAGCAGCCACGCCCTGGCGGAGGAAAAACTGTTTTTT,CASSHALAEEKLFF
TRBJ2-3,TRBV7-6,.,many,TGTGCCAGCAGCCTGGGTCGTACAGATACGCAGTATTTT,CASSLGRTDTQYF
TRBJ1-1,TRBV6-5,.,once,TGTGCCACCATCTCCCCCGGGACGGTGAACACTGAAGCTTTCTTT,CATISPGTVNTEAFF
TRBJ2-3,TRBV7-2,.,.,TGTGCCAGCAGCTACACAGATACGCAGTATTTT,CASSYTDTQYF
TRBJ1-5,TRBV4-1,.,few,TGCGCCAGCAGCCCGAATCGGGGTCAGCCCCAGCATTTT,CASSPNRGQPQHF
TRBJ1-1,TRBV6-6,.,few,TGTGCCAGCAGTCGGCCGGGACAGAACACTGAAGCTTTCTTT,CASSRPGQNTEAFF
TRBJ2-3,TRBV11-3,.,.,TGTGCCAGCAGCTCAAACACAGATACGCAGTATTTT,CASSSNTDTQYF
TRBJ2-7,TRBV20-1,TRBD2,few,TGCAGTGCCGTGACTAGCGGGAGGGCCGGCAACGAGCAGTACTTC,CSAVTSGRAGNEQYF
TRBJ1-1,TRBV4-3,.,few,TGCGCCAGCAGCCAGGGTTTCAGGGGTTCGAACACTGAAGCTTTCTTT,CASSQGFRGSNTEAFF
TRBJ1-1,TRBV6-7,.,few,TGTGCCAGCAGTTACCGTAGGCATGAGGACACTGAAGCTTTCTTT,CASSYRRHEDTEAFF
TRBJ2-5,TRBV4-2,TRBD2,medium-sized,TGTGCCAGCAGCGGGGGACTAGCGGGATCGTCCCAAGAGACCCAGTACTTC,CASSGGLAGSSQETQYF
TRBJ2-7,TRBV30,TRBD2,.,TGTGCCTGGAGGGGGTCTAGCGGGAGGTACGAGCAGTACTTC,CAWRGSSGRYEQYF
TRBJ1-2,TRBV6-5,.,few,TGTGCCAGCAGTTACTCCGGGGGGAACTATGGCTACACCTTC,CASSYSGGNYGYTF
TRBJ2-1,TRBV12-3/TRBV12-4,.,.,TGTGCCAGCACCGAGAACCGGGGCTCCTACAATGAGCAGTTCTTC,CASTENRGSYNEQFF
TRBJ2-2,TRBV7-9,.,.,TGTGCCAGCAGGGAAGCCGGGGAGCTGTTTTTT,CASREAGELFF
TRBJ2-3,TRBV4-2,.,.,TGTGCCAGCAGCCAAGATGTCCGTGTGGAGATCACAGATACGCAGTATTTT,CASSQDVRVEITDTQYF
TRBJ1-3,TRBV9,TRBD1,few,TGTGCCAGCAGCGAAACGACAGGGGATGGAAACACCATATATTTT,CASSETTGDGNTIYF
TRBJ1-5,TRBV6-5,.,once,TGTGCCAGCAGTTACTCGAAGGTGGTGGGCAATCAGCCCCAGCATTTT,CASSYSKVVGNQPQHF
TRBJ1-6,TRBV20-1,TRBD1,many,TGCAGTGCTGGTGGGGACAGGGTGAATTCACCCCTCCACTTT,CSAGGDRVNSPLHF